This T cell receptor (beta chain) is from a study of T-cell reconstitution after alpha-beta-depleted transplantation in children listed by TCRdb under 2016. As for the study more broadly: Using TCR repertoire profiling, the study followed T-cell immune reconstitution in a quantitative way in children after TCRalphabeta/CD19-depleted allogeneic hematopoietic cell transplantation. The study at large found these results: Over subsequent months, a decline in hyperexpanded clone frequencies was noted, and after one year, T-cell counts and TCRbeta diversity were mostly ascribed to newly produced T cells. In some patients, high TCRbeta diversity at day 60 was attributed to recipient T cells and intrathymic progenitors that had survived conditioning. About two months after transplant, the apparently early recovery of alphabetaT-cell counts reportedly depended on just several hundred clones that had expanded rapidly and came from non-depleted graft cells.

This clonotype was found many times. Its antigen is not yet known. No base-level quality is on record; no much larger clone is a single base apart. According to the study, the label for this sample's treatment or condition signals: allogeneic hematopoietic cell transplantation with graft depleted of TCRalphabeta T cells and CD19 B cells. The children who served as transplant recipients had been given grafts of TCRalphabeta/CD19-depleted allogeneic hematopoietic cells. Libraries were built with PCR. The sequencing machine was an Illumina HiSeq 2500. To normalize quantification of the TCRbeta repertoire, the TCR libraries were built with molecular barcoding that relied on unique molecular identifiers. The public reads were quality trimmed at Q25 with fastp and then assembled into clones with MiXCR by TCRdb, keeping productive beta chains. One record per CDR3 amino acid sequence lists the most common genes and DNA. The sample has about 290,000 distinct CDR3 sequences on record, about 9.5% of them singletons. The ten largest clonotypes hold around 7.6% of the sample.

Looking up the germline V gene yields CDR1 SGHTA and CDR2 FQGTGA. Deletion took 1 base off V and 1 base off J, with a span of 7 bases between the germline ends. The CDR3 numbers 14 residues from cysteine through phenylalanine. Only the CDR3 DNA is retained, 42 bases long and in frame from the first base. The TCR sequence derives from a boy in the first two years of life with acute myeloid leukemia, due to receive a stem cell transplant. The sequenced sample was PBMCs, obtained before TCRalphabeta/CD19-depleted stem cell transplant. The receptor chain draws on TRBV7-3 and TRBJ1-1, and perhaps TRBD1 as D gene, on 5 matching bases. In nucleotide form, the sequence is TGTGCCAGCAGCTTAATGGGGCAGAACACTGAAGCTTTCTTT. Its protein reads: CASSLMGQNTEAFF.